The 28 T cell receptor beta chains given below trace back to one sample, sequenced in a study of blood T cell repertoires in COVID-19. Using immunoSEQ multiplex PCR, the repertoire was profiled, and TCRdb retains in-frame clones only, with some absent. The table has about 170,000 clones, around 82% seen once. The sample comprised peripheral blood. These receptors all stem from a man in his fifties or sixties who had recovered from COVID-19.

The rearrangement links TRBV25-1 to TRBJ2-1; 8 bases are a match to TRBD2. The CDR3 consists of 14 residues. With 6 bases clipped from V and 3 bases from J, the junction kept 4 bases outside the gene matches. Germline CDR1 is MGHDK and CDR2 is SYGVNS. The CDR3 is CASSLAGGYNEQFF. CDR3 DNA sequence: TGTGCCAGCAGCCTGGCGGGGGGCTACAATGAGCAGTTCTTC.

The chain is built from TRBV3-1 (or the pseudogene TRBV3-2) and TRBJ1-2; a weak D match, TRBD1 (5 bases). The CDR3 is 16 residues long. Deletions cut 1 base from V and 7 bases from J, with 19 bases between. CDR1 and CDR2 (germline): LGHDT, YNNKEL (reference sequence). The CDR3 reads CASSQGGWGIGSGYTF. The CDR3 DNA reads TGTGCCAGCAGCCAAGGGGGATGGGGGATCGGGAGTGGCTACACCTTC.

This chain connects TRBV21-1 to TRBJ1-3; TRBD1 is taken as the D call from the table, unchecked against the DNA. TRBV21-1 is given as a pseudogene. The CDR3 has 16 amino acids. CDR3 sequence reads: CASSKPPTGGGNTIYF. The CDR3 nucleotides are TGTGCCAGCAGCAAACCGCCGACAGGGGGCGGCAACACCATATATTTT.

The rearrangement joins TRBV5-4 to TRBJ2-3; TRBD1 matches 8 bases. Losses at the gene ends were 5 bases for V and 1 base for J; bases not matched to a gene: 3. The germline V gene encodes CDR1 SGHNT and CDR2 YYREEE (reference sequence). This CDR3 comprises 14 residues. CDR3 DNA sequence: TGTGCCAGCAGAGGGGGACAGGGCACAGATACGCAGTATTTT. Amino acids: CASRGGQGTDTQYF.

The rearrangement joins TRBV11-3 to TRBJ1-3, with D tentatively TRBD1 (5 bases). The CDR3 is 14 residues long. Germline values: CDR1 SGHNT, CDR2 YENEEA. The V end lost 2 bases, the J end lost 1 base, and 6 bases lay between the germline ends. CDR3 sequence reads: CASSLQGSGNTIYF. In nucleotides, the CDR3 is TGTGCCAGCAGCTTACAGGGATCTGGAAACACCATATATTTT.

The chain is built from TRBV27 and TRBJ2-1; tentative D call: TRBD1 (5 bases). The germline gives CDR1 MNHEY, CDR2 SMNVEV (reference sequence). Trimming took off 0 bases at V and 1 base at J, with 19 bases between the two ends. This CDR3 is 19 amino acids long. Written as DNA, the CDR3 is TGTGCCAGCAGTTTATCTCCGCCACGGAGACAGACGTCCTACAATGAGCAGTTCTTC. It encodes CASSLSPPRRQTSYNEQFF.

The CDR3 DNA sequence: TGTGCCAGTGGGCAGACCACCGGGGAGCTGTTTTTT. As protein: CASGQTTGELFF. This rearrangement joins TRBV19 to TRBJ2-2; D unresolved. V lost 8 bases to trimming and J lost 4 bases, with 8 bases between them. CDR3 size: 12 residues. Germline-derived CDR1 and CDR2 are LNHDA and SQIVND (reference sequence).

This sequence joins TRBV29-1 and TRBJ2-6; 10 bases are a match to TRBD1. Germline V gene data show CDR1 as SQVTM and CDR2 as ANQGSEA. This CDR3 spans 17 amino acids. The trim removed 4 bases at V and 5 bases at J, leaving 11 bases unmatched. The CDR3 coding sequence is TGCAGCGTTGTTTGGGTGACAGGGGGCATCCGGGCCAACGTCCTGACTTTC. Translating gives CSVVWVTGGIRANVLTF.

This clone was found once. The rearrangement links TRBV21-1 to TRBJ1-2; the table's D call, TRBD1, has no DNA check behind it. TRBV21-1 is a pseudogene. The CDR3 sequence is 14 residues long. In DNA form, the CDR3 reads TGTGCCAGCAGCAATATGACAGGGTGCTATGGCTACACCTTC. Translating gives CASSNMTGCYGYTF.

This chain joins TRBV10-3 and TRBJ1-4; a possible D gene is TRBD1 (6 bases). From germline, CDR1 is ENHRY and CDR2 SYGVKD. The CDR3 has 14 amino acids. V gave up 10 bases and J gave up 5 bases, with 17 bases separating them. The CDR3 sequence is CATTQDGQNEKLFF. In DNA, the CDR3 is TGTGCCACCACCCAAGATGGACAGAATGAAAAACTGTTTTTT.

This clone appeared once. This chain links TRBV9 with TRBJ1-6, with 8 bases identical to TRBD1. Germline CDR1 reads SGDLS; CDR2 reads YYNGEE. The CDR3 runs to 15 residues. V shed 4 bases, J shed 7 bases, and the junction held 7 bases outside the gene matches. The CDR3 here is CASSPGQGENSPLHF. CDR3 DNA sequence: TGTGCCAGCAGCCCAGGACAGGGAGAAAATTCACCCCTCCACTTT.

This clone was observed a handful of times. V gene TRBV10-3 combines with J gene TRBJ2-2, with 9 bases lining up with TRBD1. The V segment lost 5 bases and the J segment 0 bases; nucleotides outside the gene matches: 4. CDR3 length equals 16 residues. Germline V CDR1 and CDR2: ENHRY, SYGVKD. CDR3 in DNA: TGTGCCATCAGTCGGGACAGGGCCCCGAACACCGGGGAGCTGTTTTTT. Translated: CAISRDRAPNTGELFF.

This chain joins TRBV6-6 and TRBJ2-1, with 8 bases matching TRBD1. This CDR3 is built from 16 residues. Germline CDR1 and CDR2: MNHNY and SVGAGI (reference sequence). After removal of 6 bases from V and 0 bases from J, the junction contained 7 bases not matched to a gene. This CDR3 is CASSHGTGSSYNEQFF. The CDR3, as DNA: TGTGCCAGCAGCCATGGGACAGGCAGCTCCTACAATGAGCAGTTCTTC.

This rearrangement joins TRBV7-9 to TRBJ2-3; a weak D match, TRBD2 (6 bases). V was clipped by 5 bases and J by 3 bases, with 15 bases between them. Germline V lookup: CDR1 SEHNR, CDR2 FQNEAQ (reference sequence). This CDR3 is 15 amino acids long. The CDR3 bases are TGTGCCAGCAGCCCCTGGGGGGATCCGACAGATACGCAGTATTTT. Its translation is CASSPWGDPTDTQYF.

The gene calls are TRBV7-2 and TRBJ1-6; D might be TRBD1 (6 bases). Germline values: CDR1 SGHTA, CDR2 FQGNSA. Trimming left V 5 bases short and J 6 bases short, with 23 bases between. This CDR3 has 18 residues. The CDR3 coding sequence is TGTGCCAGCAGCCCTGACAGAAGAACAGGGTTAGGTAATTCACCCCTCCACTTT. This encodes CASSPDRRTGLGNSPLHF.

The rearrangement joins TRBV19 to TRBJ1-5; a weak D match, TRBD1 (5 bases). CDR3 size: 14 residues. V lost 5 bases and J 4 bases, leaving 12 bases between the germline ends. The germline CDR1 and CDR2 sequences are LNHDA and SQIVND (reference sequence). CDR3 sequence: CASSRGVRNQPQHF. CDR3 in DNA: TGTGCCAGTAGTCGGGGGGTTAGAAATCAGCCCCAGCATTTT.

The V and J genes are TRBV7-9 and TRBJ2-4, with a weak D call TRBD1 (5 bases). The CDR3 length is 17 residues. V lost 1 base to trimming and J lost 8 bases, with 21 bases between them. Germline assignment: CDR1 SEHNR and CDR2 FQNEAQ (reference sequence). CDR3 amino acids: CASSLELGVWTTHIQYF. In nucleotides, the CDR3 is TGTGCCAGCAGCTTAGAGTTGGGTGTGTGGACAACCCACATTCAGTACTTC.

The chain combines TRBV27 with TRBJ1-4, with D unresolved. This CDR3 region has 16 residues. The V gene's germline CDR1 is MNHEY and CDR2 SMNVEV (reference sequence). V was cut by 6 bases and J by 4 bases, with 18 bases left in between. CDR3 protein: CASSRRTPTSNEKLFF. The CDR3 bases are TGTGCCAGCAGCCGACGGACTCCTACAAGTAATGAAAAACTGTTTTTT.

This clone was seen just once. J is TRBJ2-7 and V is TRBV11-3; a possible D gene is TRBD1 (5 bases). The CDR3 spans 16 residues. Between the trimmed V and J ends, which lost 1 base and 5 bases, there was a span of 18 bases. Germline CDR1 SGHNT, CDR2 YENEEA. CDR3 region: CASSLASTQWGHEQYF. In DNA, the CDR3 is TGTGCCAGCAGCTTAGCCTCAACCCAATGGGGCCACGAGCAGTACTTC.

CDR3 in amino acids: CATPDRRISGNTIYF. DNA of the CDR3: TGTGCCACCCCCGACAGACGAATCTCTGGAAACACCATATATTTT. The rearrangement joins TRBV11-3 to TRBJ1-3; a possible D gene is TRBD1 (5 bases). Germline V gene lookup returns CDR1 SGHNT and CDR2 YENEEA. V was cut by 10 bases and J by 0 bases, with 16 bases left in between. The CDR3 runs 15 residues.

V and J are TRBV10-1 and TRBJ2-2, with TRBD1 matching over 7 bases. This CDR3 spans 14 amino acids. CDR1 and CDR2 (germline): WNHNN, SYGVQD (reference sequence). Unmatched junction bases numbered 8, after V lost 6 bases and J lost 7 bases. CDR3 sequence reads: CASRQSGGGGELFF. The CDR3 DNA reads TGCGCCAGCAGACAGTCAGGGGGTGGCGGGGAGCTGTTTTTT.

The CDR3 region has the DNA TGTGCCAGCTCACCAACCACGGGAGGGAGTGACTCACCCCTCCACTTT. It specifies CASSPTTGGSDSPLHF. The chain recombines TRBV18 with TRBJ1-6; D call uncertain. This CDR3 is built from 16 residues. The V and J ends lost 2 bases and 10 bases respectively, with 18 bases between them. Germline lookup yields CDR1 KGHSH and CDR2 LQKENI.

The gene calls are TRBV2 and TRBJ2-5, with 10 bases aligning to TRBD1. This CDR3 is built from 14 residues. V shed 6 bases and J 4 bases; nucleotides not matched to a gene: 5. Germline CDR1 is SNHLY and CDR2 is FYNNEI. DNA of the CDR3: TGTGCCAGCAGCGGACAGGGGGGAATAGAGACCCAGTACTTC. This codes for CASSGQGGIETQYF.

The chain carries TRBV24-1 and TRBJ2-5, with TRBD2 matching 7 bases. CDR3 length: 14 residues. The junction had 11 bases not matched to a gene; V was cut back by 7 bases and J by 7 bases. The germline CDR1 and CDR2 sequences are KGHDR and SFDVKD. Here the CDR3 reads CATSQTGGVLTQYF. The CDR3 region has the DNA TGTGCCACCAGCCAAACTGGGGGGGTGTTGACCCAGTACTTC.

CDR3 DNA sequence: TGTGCCAGCAGCTCCTGGGACAGGCTACCCTACGAGCAGTACTTC. Translating gives CASSSWDRLPYEQYF. The chain uses TRBV7-2 and TRBJ2-7, with 8 positions matching TRBD1. V was clipped by 4 bases and J by 2 bases; unmatched bases: 7. Germline-derived CDR1 and CDR2 are SGHTA and FQGNSA. The CDR3 is 15 residues long.

The chain uses TRBV7-6 and TRBJ1-3, with D possibly matching TRBD1 (6 bases). Germline-derived CDR1 and CDR2 are SGHVS and FNYEAQ. This CDR3 has 15 residues. The V gene lost 5 bases and the J gene lost 8 bases, with 19 bases spanning the gap. CDR3 bases: TGTGCCAGCAGCCTCAGGGGTGCACTTTTCGACACCATATATTTT. This sequence encodes CASSLRGALFDTIYF.

This sequence joins TRBV6-1 and TRBJ2-3; possibly TRBD1 for D (6 bases). Germline-derived CDR1 and CDR2 are MNHNS and SASEGT. The germline V and J ends were trimmed by 1 base and 2 bases, with 19 bases remaining between them. This CDR3 is built from 18 residues. DNA of the CDR3: TGTGCCAGCAGTGAAGAAGACCCCCGGACAGTATACACAGATACGCAGTATTTT. Translation gives CASSEEDPRTVYTDTQYF.

This chain uses TRBV7-3 with TRBJ1-2; D is unclear. Trimming pared 5 bases from V and 3 bases from J, leaving 10 bases between. The CDR3 has 13 residues. CDR1 and CDR2 (germline): SGHTA, FQGTGA. The CDR3 DNA reads as TGTGCCAGCAGCCTGGACGGGGACTATGGCTACACCTTC. The encoded protein is CASSLDGDYGYTF. The variable domain in full, completed from reference TRBV7-3 and TRBJ1-2, reads GAGVSQTPSNKVTEKGKYVELRCDPISGHTALYWYRQSLGQGPEFLIYFQGTGAADDSGLPNDRFFAVRPEGSVSTLKIQRTERGDSAVYLCASSLDGDYGYTFGSGTRLTVV.